Below, one T cell receptor (beta chain) is given with its context. The antigen is undetermined. A J-beta primer mix and a sample-barcoded 5' primer were used in a second PCR of roughly 6 to 11 cycles. TCRdb passed the 5' RACE reads through MiXCR, listing each CDR3 protein once. The sample shows around 1,700,000 distinct CDR3 sequences, under 30% of them seen only once. CDR1 is SEHNR and CDR2 is FQNEAQ in the germline V gene (reference sequence). This CDR3 is built from 14 residues. V shed 7 bases and J shed 0 bases, with 11 bases lying between them. These data are taken from a study of blood T cells in healthy people across ages. Study-wide findings and caveats: The fall in TCR beta diversity per million T cells was roughly linear with age.

V usage is TRBV7-9 and J usage is TRBJ2-3, with D possibly called TRBD1 or TRBD2 (5 bases each). The sequence came from a young woman in good health. The sequencing sample was made of blood. CDR3 in DNA: TGTGCCAGCACCTGGGGCGGGAGCACAGATACGCAGTATTTT. The encoded protein is CASTWGGSTDTQYF. The whole variable domain, filled in from reference TRBV7-9 and TRBJ2-3, reads DTGVSQNPRHKITKRGQNVTFRCDPISEHNRLYWYRQTLGQGPEFLTYFQNEAQLEKSRLLSDRFSAERPKGSFSTLEIQRTEQGDSAMYLCASTWGGSTDTQYFGPGTRLTVL.